This T cell receptor (beta chain) was recovered during a study of cytomegalovirus exposure and HLA in healthy donors. CDR3 length: 15 amino acids. The germline V and J ends were trimmed by 2 bases and 0 bases, with 10 bases remaining between them. The V gene's germline CDR1 is MGHRA and CDR2 YSYEKL. With 60 Vbeta and 13 Jbeta primers, the PCR was carried out. Clones were read by immunoSEQ multiplex PCR, and TCRdb kept only the in-frame ones, dropping some. In all, the sample yields 150,000 to 200,000 clones. Note on this clone: As yet, its antigen is unknown.

Whole-study results and caveats: Some TCR beta chains (about 170 of them) were listed as cytomegalovirus-associated.

The chain links TRBV4-1 to TRBJ2-5; D is possibly TRBD2 (5 bases). The sample was PBMCs. The clonotype was recovered from a boy aged 5-17 years in good health and CMV-seronegative. The CDR3 region is CASSQFRGNQETQYF. CDR3 DNA sequence: TGCGCCAGCAGCCAATTCCGGGGTAACCAAGAGACCCAGTACTTC.